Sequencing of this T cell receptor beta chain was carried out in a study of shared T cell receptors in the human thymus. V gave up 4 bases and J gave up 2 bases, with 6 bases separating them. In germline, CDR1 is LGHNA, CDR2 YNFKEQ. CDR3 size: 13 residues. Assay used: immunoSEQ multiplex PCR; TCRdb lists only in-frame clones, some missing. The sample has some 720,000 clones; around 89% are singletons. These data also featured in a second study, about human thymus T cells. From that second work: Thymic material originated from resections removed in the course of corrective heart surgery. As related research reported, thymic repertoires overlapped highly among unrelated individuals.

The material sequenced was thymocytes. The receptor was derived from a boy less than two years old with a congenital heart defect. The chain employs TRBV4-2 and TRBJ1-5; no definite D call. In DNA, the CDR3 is TGTGCCAGCAGCCCCCTAGGCAATCAGCCCCAGCATTTT. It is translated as CASSPLGNQPQHF.